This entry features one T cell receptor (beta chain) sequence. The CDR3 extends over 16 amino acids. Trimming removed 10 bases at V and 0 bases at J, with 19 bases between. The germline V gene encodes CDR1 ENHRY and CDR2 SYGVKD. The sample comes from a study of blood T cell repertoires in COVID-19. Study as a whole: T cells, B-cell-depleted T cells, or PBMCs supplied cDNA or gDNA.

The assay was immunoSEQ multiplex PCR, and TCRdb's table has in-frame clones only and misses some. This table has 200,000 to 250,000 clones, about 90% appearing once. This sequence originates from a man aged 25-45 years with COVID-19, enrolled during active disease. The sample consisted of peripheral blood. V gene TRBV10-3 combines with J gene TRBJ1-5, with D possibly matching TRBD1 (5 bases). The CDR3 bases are TGTGCCACCAAGTCTTGGGGCGACGTTAGCAATCAGCCCCAGCATTTT. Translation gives CATKSWGDVSNQPQHF.